This TCR beta chain was observed in a study of somatic mutations in cytotoxic T cells in rheumatoid arthritis. Background on the study: Patient blood (around 30 ml EDTA) was collected right after diagnosis, preceding any treatment.

Sequencing used immunoSEQ multiplex PCR; TCRdb keeps in-frame clones, though not all of them. The sample records 9,500 or so clones, approximately 86% being singletons. This clone was detected only once. V lost 5 bases, J lost 4 bases, and 18 bases lay in between. Looked up from germline, CDR1 is SEHNR and CDR2 is FQNEAQ (reference sequence). The CDR3 totals 15 residues. Sequencing was performed on CD8+ T cells sorted from blood. The V call is TRBV7-9, the J call TRBJ2-7, with a tentative D call TRBD1 (5 bases). The receptor was derived from an adult with rheumatoid arthritis. CDR3 residues: CASSHALDIKYEQYF. The CDR3 DNA follows: TGTGCCAGCAGCCACGCATTGGACATAAAATACGAGCAGTACTTC.